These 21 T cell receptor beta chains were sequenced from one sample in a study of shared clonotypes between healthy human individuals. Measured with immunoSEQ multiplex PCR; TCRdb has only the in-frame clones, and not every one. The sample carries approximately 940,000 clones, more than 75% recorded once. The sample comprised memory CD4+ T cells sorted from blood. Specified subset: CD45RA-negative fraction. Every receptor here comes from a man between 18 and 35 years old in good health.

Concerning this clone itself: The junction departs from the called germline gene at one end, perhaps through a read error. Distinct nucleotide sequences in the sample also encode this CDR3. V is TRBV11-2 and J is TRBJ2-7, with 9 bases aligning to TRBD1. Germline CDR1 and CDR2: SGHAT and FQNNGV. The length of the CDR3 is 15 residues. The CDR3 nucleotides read TGTGCCAGCAGTTTAGCCGGGACAGGGATTTACGAGCAGTACTTC. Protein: CASSLAGTGIYEQYF.

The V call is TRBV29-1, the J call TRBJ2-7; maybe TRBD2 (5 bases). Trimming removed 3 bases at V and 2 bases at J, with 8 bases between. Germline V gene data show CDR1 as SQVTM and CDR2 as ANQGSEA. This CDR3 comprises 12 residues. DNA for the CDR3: TGCAGCGTTGATCGGGGTCCCTACGAGCAGTACTTC. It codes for CSVDRGPYEQYF.

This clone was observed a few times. The chain's CDR3 is CASKYNTNTEAFF. The CDR3 DNA is TGTGCCAGTAAATATAATACGAACACTGAAGCTTTCTTT. The chain combines TRBV19 with TRBJ1-1; no definite D call. CDR1 is LNHDA, CDR2 SQIVND, per germline (reference sequence). The CDR3 consists of 13 residues. Trimming stripped 7 bases from V and 1 base from J, with 10 bases between.

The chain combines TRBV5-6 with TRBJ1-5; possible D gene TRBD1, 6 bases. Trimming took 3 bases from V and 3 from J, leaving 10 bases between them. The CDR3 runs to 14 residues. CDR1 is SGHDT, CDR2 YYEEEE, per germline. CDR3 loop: CASSSGQTNQPQHF. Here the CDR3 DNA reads TGTGCCAGCAGCTCAGGACAGACCAATCAGCCCCAGCATTTT. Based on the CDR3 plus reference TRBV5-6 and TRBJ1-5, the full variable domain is DAGVTQSPTHLIKTRGQQVTLRCSPKSGHDTVSWYQQALGQGPQFIFQYYEEEERQRGNFPDRFSGHQFPNYSSELNVNALLLGDSALYLCASSSGQTNQPQHFGDGTRLSIL.

CDR3 sequence: CASSLEGSSGYTF. Written as DNA, the CDR3 is TGCGCCAGCAGCTTGGAGGGGAGCAGTGGCTACACCTTC. The rearrangement uses TRBV5-1 and TRBJ1-2, with D perhaps matching TRBD1 (5 bases). The V end was cut by 0 bases, the J end by 7 bases, with 10 bases between. CDR1 is SGHRS and CDR2 is YFSETQ in the germline V gene. The CDR3 has 13 residues.

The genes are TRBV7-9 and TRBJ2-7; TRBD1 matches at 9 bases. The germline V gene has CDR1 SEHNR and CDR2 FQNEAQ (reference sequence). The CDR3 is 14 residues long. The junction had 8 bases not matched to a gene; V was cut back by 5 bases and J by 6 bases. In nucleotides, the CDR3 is TGTGCCAGCAGCAAAAGAACGACAGGGGGCGAGCAGTACTTC. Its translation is CASSKRTTGGEQYF. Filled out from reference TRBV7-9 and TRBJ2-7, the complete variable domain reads DTGVSQNPRHKITKRGQNVTFRCDPISEHNRLYWYRQTLGQGPEFLTYFQNEAQLEKSRLLSDRFSAERPKGSFSTLEIQRTEQGDSAMYLCASSKRTTGGEQYFGPGTRLTVT.

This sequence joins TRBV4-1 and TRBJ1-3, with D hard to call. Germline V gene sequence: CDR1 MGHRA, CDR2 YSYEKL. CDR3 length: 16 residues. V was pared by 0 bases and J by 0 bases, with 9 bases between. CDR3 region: CASSQDRAGSGNTIYF. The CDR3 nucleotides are TGCGCCAGCAGCCAAGATAGGGCAGGCTCTGGAAACACCATATATTTT.

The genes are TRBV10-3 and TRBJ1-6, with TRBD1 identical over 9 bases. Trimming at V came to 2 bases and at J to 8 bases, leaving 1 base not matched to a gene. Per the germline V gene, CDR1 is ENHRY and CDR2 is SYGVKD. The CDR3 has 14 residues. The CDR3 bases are TGTGCCATCAGTGAGGGACAGGGGTATTCACCCCTCCACTTT. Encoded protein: CAISEGQGYSPLHF.

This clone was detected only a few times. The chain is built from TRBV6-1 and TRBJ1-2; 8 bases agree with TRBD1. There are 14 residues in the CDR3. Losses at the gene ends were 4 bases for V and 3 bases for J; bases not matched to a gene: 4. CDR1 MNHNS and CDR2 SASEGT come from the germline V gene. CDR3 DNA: TGTGCCAGCAGTGTGACGACAGGGGACTATGGCTACACCTTC. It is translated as CASSVTTGDYGYTF.

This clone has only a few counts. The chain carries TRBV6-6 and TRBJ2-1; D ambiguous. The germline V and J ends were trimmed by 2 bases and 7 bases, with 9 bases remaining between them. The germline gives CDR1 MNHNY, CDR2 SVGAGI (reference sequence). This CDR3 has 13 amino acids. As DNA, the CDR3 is TGTGCCAGCAGTTACGTAATGGGTAATGAGCAGTTCTTC. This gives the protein CASSYVMGNEQFF.

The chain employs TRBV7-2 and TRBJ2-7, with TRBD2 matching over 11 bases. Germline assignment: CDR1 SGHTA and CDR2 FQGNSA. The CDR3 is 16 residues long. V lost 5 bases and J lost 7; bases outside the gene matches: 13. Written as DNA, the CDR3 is TGTGCCAGCAGCCGCGCCCGACTAGCGGGGAGGAGAGAGCAGTACTTC. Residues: CASSRARLAGRREQYF.

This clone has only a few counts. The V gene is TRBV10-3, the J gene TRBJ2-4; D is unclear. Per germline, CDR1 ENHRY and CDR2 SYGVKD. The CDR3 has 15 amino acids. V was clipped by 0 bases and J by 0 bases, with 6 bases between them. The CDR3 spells CAISESSLAKNIQYF. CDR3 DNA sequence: TGTGCCATCAGTGAGTCGTCACTAGCCAAAAACATTCAGTACTTC.

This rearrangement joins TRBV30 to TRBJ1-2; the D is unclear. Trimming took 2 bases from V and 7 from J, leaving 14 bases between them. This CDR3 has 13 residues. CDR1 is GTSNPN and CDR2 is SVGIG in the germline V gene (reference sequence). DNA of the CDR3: TGTGCCTGGAGTAAGACACTAGACGGTGGCTACACCTTC. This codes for CAWSKTLDGGYTF.

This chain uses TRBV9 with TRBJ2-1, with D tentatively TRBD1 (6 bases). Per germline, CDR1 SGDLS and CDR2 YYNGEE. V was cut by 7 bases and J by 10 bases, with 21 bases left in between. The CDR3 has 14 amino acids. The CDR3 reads CASRTGPDPGEQFF. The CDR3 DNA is TGTGCCAGCCGAACAGGGCCCGATCCGGGGGAGCAGTTCTTC.

CDR3 nucleotide sequence: TGTGCCTGGAGTGGTCCCCCCGCAGATACGCAGTATTTT. This sequence encodes CAWSGPPADTQYF. The rearrangement uses TRBV30 and TRBJ2-3, with unresolved D. CDR1 is GTSNPN, CDR2 SVGIG, per germline (reference sequence). Trimming took 1 base from V and 4 from J, leaving 9 bases between them. The CDR3 runs to 13 residues.

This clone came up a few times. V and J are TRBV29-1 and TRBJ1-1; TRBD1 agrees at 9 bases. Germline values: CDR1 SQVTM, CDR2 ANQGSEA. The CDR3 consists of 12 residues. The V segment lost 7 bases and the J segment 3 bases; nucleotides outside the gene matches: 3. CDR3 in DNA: TGCAGCGCGGGACAGGGCGACACTGAAGCTTTCTTT. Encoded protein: CSAGQGDTEAFF.

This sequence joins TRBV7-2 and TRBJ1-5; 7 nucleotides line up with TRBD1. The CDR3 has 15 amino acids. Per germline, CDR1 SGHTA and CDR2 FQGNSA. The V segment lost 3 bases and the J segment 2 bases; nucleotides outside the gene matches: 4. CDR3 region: CASSLTGKGNQPQHF. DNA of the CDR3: TGTGCCAGCAGCTTGACAGGGAAGGGCAATCAGCCCCAGCATTTT.

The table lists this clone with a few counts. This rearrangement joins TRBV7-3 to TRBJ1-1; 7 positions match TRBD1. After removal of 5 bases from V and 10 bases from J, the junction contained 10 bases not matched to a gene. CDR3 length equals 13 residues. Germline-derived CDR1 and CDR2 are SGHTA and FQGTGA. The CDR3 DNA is TGTGCCAGCAGCCCAACAGGGGCCGCTGGAGCTTTCTTT. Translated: CASSPTGAAGAFF.

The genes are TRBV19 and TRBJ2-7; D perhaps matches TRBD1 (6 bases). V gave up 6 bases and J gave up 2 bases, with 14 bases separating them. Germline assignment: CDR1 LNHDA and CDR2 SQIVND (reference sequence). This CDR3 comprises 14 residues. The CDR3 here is CASRTDRSAYEQYF. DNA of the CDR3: TGTGCCAGTAGGACCGACAGGTCGGCCTACGAGCAGTACTTC.

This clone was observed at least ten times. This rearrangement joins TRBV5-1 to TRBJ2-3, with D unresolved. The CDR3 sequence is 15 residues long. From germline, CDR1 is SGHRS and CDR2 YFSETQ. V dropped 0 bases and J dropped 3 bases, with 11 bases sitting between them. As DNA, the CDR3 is TGCGCCAGCAGCTTGGACTACTCAGGAACAGATACGCAGTATTTT. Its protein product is CASSLDYSGTDTQYF.

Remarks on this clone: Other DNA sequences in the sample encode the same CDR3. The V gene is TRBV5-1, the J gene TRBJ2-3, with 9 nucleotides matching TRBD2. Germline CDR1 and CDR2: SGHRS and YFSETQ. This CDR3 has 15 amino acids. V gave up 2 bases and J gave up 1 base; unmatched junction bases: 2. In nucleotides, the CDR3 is TGCGCCAGCAGCTTAGCGGGGGGCCGCACAGATACGCAGTATTTT. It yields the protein CASSLAGGRTDTQYF.